The rows below give T cell receptor beta chains drawn from one sample of a study of OX40 agonist ivuxolimab in advanced cancers. Libraries were prepared by immunoSEQ multiplex PCR; TCRdb keeps only in-frame clonotypes and omits some of them. The data show tens of thousands of clones, approximately 85% seen once. The sample consisted of CD4+ or CD8+ T cells sorted from blood, taken in a trial of the OX40 agonist ivuxolimab. These receptors originate from an adult with an advanced solid tumor such as melanoma, head and neck, liver or kidney cancer. Both conserved end residues are part of each CDR3. The D gene is left open where the match is weak. Not every row has a clone size; where given, it reads once, few, many or a size class.

d_gene	v_gene	j_gene	len	abundance	CDR3aa	CDR3nt
TRBD1	TRBV6-1	TRBJ1-5	15	.	CASTLVGTGTQPQHF	TGTGCCAGCACGCTCGTCGGGACAGGGACGCAGCCCCAGCATTTT
TRBD1	TRBV6-5	TRBJ1-3	14	.	CASRPGTAGNTIYF	TGTGCCAGCAGACCCGGGACAGCTGGAAACACCATATATTTT
.	TRBV6-1	TRBJ2-7	13	.	CASSEKTNYEQYF	TGTGCCAGCAGTGAGAAGACAAATTACGAGCAGTACTTC
TRBD1	TRBV30	TRBJ1-5	17	.	CAWSSSAGGVRNQPQHF	TGTGCCTGGAGTTCTTCAGCAGGGGGAGTGCGCAATCAGCCCCAGCATTTT
.	TRBV5-8	TRBJ2-2	17	few	CASSRPLDSANTGELFF	TGTGCCAGCAGCCGGCCCCTGGATAGCGCGAACACCGGGGAGCTGTTTTTT
.	TRBV9	TRBJ2-3	11	.	CASSVGDTQYF	TGTGCCAGCAGCGTAGGGGATACGCAGTATTTT
TRBD1	TRBV18	TRBJ2-5	15	.	CASSPAGTGRETQYF	TGTGCCAGCTCACCGGCCGGGACAGGGCGCGAGACCCAGTACTTC
.	TRBV2	TRBJ2-5	13	.	CASTKGGGETQYF	TGTGCCAGCACCAAGGGGGGTGGCGAGACCCAGTACTTC
.	TRBV28	TRBJ2-5	11	.	CASRVEETQYF	TGTGCCAGCAGGGTTGAAGAGACCCAGTACTTC
TRBD1	TRBV30	TRBJ1-2	13	.	CAWSRGAFDGYTF	TGTGCCTGGAGCAGGGGGGCTTTCGATGGCTACACCTTC
.	TRBV9	TRBJ2-5	14	.	CASSVEGVAGEQYF	TGTGCCAGCAGCGTAGAAGGAGTAGCAGGAGAGCAGTACTTC
.	TRBV5-5	TRBJ2-6	18	.	CASSPRERSNSGANVLTF	TGTGCCAGCAGCCCCCGGGAGAGATCAAACTCTGGGGCCAACGTCCTGACTTTC
TRBD1	TRBV7-8	TRBJ1-2	15	.	CASSPDRAINYGYTF	TGTGCCAGCAGCCCGGACAGGGCCATTAACTATGGCTACACCTTC
.	TRBV23-1	TRBJ1-1	11	.	CASSRMKLAFF	TGCGCCAGCAGCAGGATGAAGTTGGCTTTCTTT
TRBD1	TRBV18	TRBJ2-7	16	.	CASSSTSDRPSYEQYF	TGTGCCAGCTCATCTACATCGGACAGGCCATCCTACGAGCAGTACTTC
.	TRBV2	TRBJ1-5	15	.	CASRVPGTINQPQHF	TGTGCCAGCAGAGTCCCCGGGACGATCAATCAGCCCCAGCATTTT
.	TRBV11-3	TRBJ2-7	15	.	CASSSQGTLENEQYF	TGTGCCAGCAGCTCGCAGGGTACTCTTGAGAACGAGCAGTACTTC
TRBD2	TRBV11-3	TRBJ2-1	14	.	CASTREDSYNEQFF	TGTGCCAGCACGCGGGAGGACTCCTACAATGAGCAATTCTTC
.	TRBV6-9	TRBJ1-1	13	.	CASSWRGVTEAFF	TGTGCCAGCAGTTGGAGGGGGGTCACTGAAGCTTTCTTT
.	TRBV4-2	TRBJ2-7	14	.	CASSSEGRSYEQYF	TGTGCCAGCAGCTCGGAAGGACGATCCTACGAGCAGTACTTC